This entry lists 31 T cell receptor beta chains sequenced from one sample in a study of T cell clonality in common variable immunodeficiency. TCRdb's table, derived via immunoSEQ multiplex PCR, lists solely in-frame clones and lacks some. In total the sample includes roughly 70,000 clones, none of them seen once. The sequencing sample was made of peripheral blood mononuclear cells. Receptor source: a person between 18 and 70 years old in good health.

This clone was observed at least ten times. The DNA read from the CDR3 is TGTGCCAGCAGTTTTACACCCCAAAAGGGTGAAAAA. Translated: CASSFTPQKGEK. The whole CDR3 protein reads CASSFTPQKGEKLFF. This chain connects TRBV27 to TRBJ1-4; D uncertain. Read coverage stops 3 residues before the CDR3 terminus; the germline J gene supplies the remainder. The germline V gene encodes CDR1 MNHEY and CDR2 SMNVEV (reference sequence). Trimming cost V 3 bases and J 7 bases, with 15 bases left between them. The CDR3 spans 15 residues.

This clone was counted at least ten times. The CDR3 extends 3 residues past the end of the read, so its final part is completed from the germline J gene. The chain links TRBV30 to TRBJ1-4; D is undetermined. From germline, CDR1 is GTSNPN and CDR2 SVGIG (reference sequence). The V end lost 4 bases, the J end lost 7 bases, and 19 bases lay between the germline ends. CDR3 length: 15 amino acids. The CDR3 protein is CAWTSSLRRGEKLFF. CDR3 DNA (partial): TGTGCCTGGACCTCCTCTCTGAGGCGCGGTGAAAAA. The full variable domain, in which reference TRBV30 and TRBJ1-4 provide the parts outside the CDR3, is SQTIHQWPATLVQPVGSPLSLECTVEGTSNPNLYWYRQAAGRGLQLLFYSVGIGQISSEVPQNLSASRPQDRQFILSSKKLLLSDSGFYLCAWTSSLRRGEKLFFGSGTQLSVL.

This clone was counted many times. From the germline J gene comes the end of the CDR3, since the read stops 3 residues before it. The genes are TRBV7-9 and TRBJ1-1; TRBD1 matches 7 bases. Germline loops: CDR1 SEHNR, CDR2 FQNEAQ (reference sequence). The CDR3 sequence is 14 residues long. J was trimmed by 4 bases and V by 7 bases; bases with no gene match: 9. This CDR3 reads CASKQEGTATEAFF. The CDR3 bases that were read are TGTGCCAGCAAACAAGAAGGGACAGCCACTGAA.

This clone appeared many times. The CDR3 is cut off 3 residues early in the read; its end comes from the germline J gene. V usage is TRBV29-1 and J usage is TRBJ2-3; no clear D gene. The CDR3 runs to 10 residues. With 6 bases removed from V and 3 bases from J, the gap between germline ends came to 4 bases. CDR1 is SQVTM, CDR2 ANQGSEA, per germline. The CDR3: CSVQTDTQYF. The CDR3 DNA, read in part, is TGCAGCGTACAAACAGATACG.

This clone was detected many times. The CDR3 end falls 3 residues outside the read, so it is completed with the germline J gene. The J gene is TRBJ2-3, the V gene TRBV27, with a possible D match to TRBD2 (5 bases). This CDR3 region has 15 residues. V shed 2 bases and J shed 2 bases, with 11 bases lying between them. Germline V gene data show CDR1 as MNHEY and CDR2 as SMNVEV (reference sequence). CDR3 amino acids: CASSLVRSATDTQYF. CDR3 DNA, as far as it was read: TGTGCCAGCAGTTTAGTCCGTAGCGCCACAGATACG.

This clone was seen many times. The DNA ends 3 residues before the CDR3 does, and the rest of the CDR3 is filled in from the germline J gene. This rearrangement joins TRBV5-1 to TRBJ2-2, with 10 bases that match TRBD2. The germline V gene has CDR1 SGHRS and CDR2 YFSETQ. The CDR3 extends over 15 amino acids. V was clipped by 3 bases and J by 7 bases; unmatched bases: 6. The sequenced CDR3 bases are TGCGCCAGCAGCTCAGGGACTAGCGTGGGCGGGGAG. Its protein product is CASSSGTSVGGE. The full-length CDR3 reads as CASSSGTSVGGELFF.

This clone was recorded at least ten times. The read terminates 3 residues ahead of where the CDR3 ends, so the germline J gene completes it. This chain connects TRBV5-1 to TRBJ2-7, with 11 bases lining up with TRBD2. CDR1 is SGHRS, CDR2 YFSETQ, per germline. Trimming at V came to 4 bases and at J to 1 base, leaving 16 bases not matched to a gene. The CDR3 runs to 19 residues. This CDR3 reads CASSRTSGGRKPISYEQYF. CDR3 DNA (partial): TGCGCCAGCAGCAGAACTAGCGGGGGCCGAAAACCAATATCCTACGAG.

There are many counts of this clone. The read halts 3 residues ahead of the CDR3 end, with the missing end drawn from the germline J gene. The chain links TRBV30 to TRBJ1-1; D is uncertain. This CDR3 has 12 residues. Trimming left V 6 bases short and J 4 bases short, with 12 bases between. CDR1 and CDR2 (germline): GTSNPN, SVGIG (reference sequence). The chain's CDR3 is CACPVGLTEAFF. Partial CDR3 DNA: TGTGCCTGCCCTGTCGGTCTCACTGAA.

The sample holds many counts of this clone. The read falls 3 residues short of the CDR3 end, and the missing part is taken from the germline J gene. The J gene is TRBJ1-2, the V gene TRBV30; D is undetermined. Germline CDR1 and CDR2: GTSNPN and SVGIG (reference sequence). The length of the CDR3 is 12 residues. The germline V and J ends were trimmed by 0 bases and 6 bases, with 8 bases remaining between them. CDR3 sequence reads: CAWSVLSDGYTF. The CDR3 bases that were read are TGTGCCTGGAGTGTTCTTTCTGATGGC.

This clone was recorded at least ten times. The read ends 3 residues shy of where the CDR3 ends; the end is completed using the germline J gene. The V gene is TRBV7-3, the J gene TRBJ2-5, with 7 positions matching TRBD1. The CDR3 length is 14 residues. Germline values: CDR1 SGHTA, CDR2 FQGTGA. The V segment lost 5 bases and the J segment 4 bases; nucleotides outside the gene matches: 7. This chain's CDR3 is CASSPQGGVETQYF. The DNA read from the CDR3 is TGTGCCAGCAGCCCTCAAGGGGGCGTAGAGACC.

Ten or more counts support this clone. The read falls 3 residues short of the CDR3 end, and the missing part is taken from the germline J gene. The rearrangement uses TRBV7-3 and TRBJ2-1, with 7 bases identical to TRBD2. Germline assignment: CDR1 SGHTA and CDR2 FQGTGA. This CDR3 region has 15 residues. The J segment lost 7 bases and the V segment lost 2 bases, leaving 8 bases of the junction unmatched. Incomplete CDR3 DNA: TGTGCCAGCAGCTTAGGGGGGGAGGGGCGGAATGAG. Its translation is CASSLGGEGRNE. The whole CDR3 is CASSLGGEGRNEQFF.

In its sample, this clone was seen many times. The CDR3 here is CASVVGTGVAGELFF. The DNA read from the CDR3 is TGTGCCAGCGTAGTAGGGACAGGGGTCGCCGGGGAG. The chain employs TRBV2 and TRBJ2-2, with 10 bases lining up with TRBD1. The CDR3 is cut off 3 residues early in the read; its end comes from the germline J gene. CDR1 SNHLY and CDR2 FYNNEI come from the germline V gene. Trimming at V came to 8 bases and at J to 6 bases, leaving 9 bases not matched to a gene. The CDR3 extends over 15 amino acids.

In this sample, this clone turned up many times. The read ends 3 residues early relative to the CDR3; the germline J gene fills the gap. The V and J genes are TRBV19 and TRBJ2-1; maybe TRBD2 (6 bases). The CDR3 consists of 19 residues. V was shortened by 7 bases and J by 0 bases, with 25 bases between the two germline ends. CDR1 and CDR2 (germline): LNHDA, SQIVND (reference sequence). The sequenced CDR3 bases are TGTGCCAGTAAATCGCGTGGAGGGCGGGGCCTGAGCTCCTACAATGAG. This sequence encodes CASKSRGGRGLSSYNE. The full CDR3 protein is CASKSRGGRGLSSYNEQFF.

The table lists this clone with many counts. The CDR3 goes on 3 residues after the read ends, and that part is filled in from the germline J gene. The V call is TRBV3-1 (or the pseudogene TRBV3-2), the J call TRBJ2-3, with 10 bases aligning to TRBD2. The germline V gene encodes CDR1 LGHDT and CDR2 YNNKEL (reference sequence). Unmatched junction bases numbered 13, after V lost 4 bases and J lost 3 bases. CDR3 length: 18 residues. The CDR3 bases that were read are TGTGCCAGCAGCCCAGTGACTAGCGGGCCTCAGGGGACAGATACG. As protein: CASSPVTSGPQGTDT. The CDR3, in full, reads CASSPVTSGPQGTDTQYF.

The table lists this clone with many counts. The read terminates 3 residues ahead of where the CDR3 ends, so the germline J gene completes it. V is TRBV10-2 and J is TRBJ2-1; the match to TRBD2 covers 8 bases. V shed 0 bases and J 8 bases; nucleotides not matched to a gene: 6. Per the germline V gene, CDR1 is WSHSY and CDR2 is SAAADI. This CDR3 has 15 amino acids. The CDR3: CASSESTGLVHEQFF. Incomplete CDR3 DNA: TGCGCCAGCAGTGAGTCAACGGGACTAGTACATGAG.

This clone was counted many times. The read ends 3 residues shy of where the CDR3 ends; the end is completed using the germline J gene. The rearrangement joins TRBV20-1 to TRBJ2-3; D gene ambiguous. This CDR3 spans 12 amino acids. Germline V CDR1 and CDR2: DFQATT, SNEGSKA (reference sequence). The V end was cut by 2 bases, the J end by 0 bases, with 3 bases between. CDR3 sequence: CSARTSTDTQYF. The CDR3 bases that were read are TGCAGTGCTAGAACTAGCACAGATACG.

This clone was observed at least ten times. The read halts 3 residues ahead of the CDR3 end, with the missing end drawn from the germline J gene. The chain has TRBV19 and TRBJ1-1, with 7 nucleotides matching TRBD1. Looked up from germline, CDR1 is LNHDA and CDR2 is SQIVND (reference sequence). V dropped 1 base and J dropped 4; count of bases not matched to a gene: 6. The length of the CDR3 is 15 residues. CDR3 DNA, as far as it was read: TGTGCCAGTAGTATAGCGACAGGGCGGAGCACTGAA. It translates to CASSIATGRSTE. The entire CDR3 reads CASSIATGRSTEAFF.

In this sample, this clone turned up many times. The read falls 3 residues short of the CDR3 end, and the missing part is taken from the germline J gene. The gene calls are TRBV7-8 and TRBJ1-2, with 10 bases that match TRBD1. Germline V gene sequence: CDR1 SGHVS, CDR2 FQNEAQ. V shed 4 bases, J shed 6 bases, and the junction held 8 bases outside the gene matches. The CDR3 has 15 amino acids. This chain's CDR3 is CASSSLTGGADGYTF. CDR3 DNA (partial): TGTGCCAGCAGCTCCCTGACAGGGGGCGCAGATGGC.

At least ten counts were recorded for this clone. The missing CDR3 end, 3 residues past where the read stops, is filled in from the germline J gene. The rearrangement uses TRBV10-3 and TRBJ1-6; 8 positions agree with TRBD1. With 4 bases clipped from V and 7 bases from J, the junction kept 6 bases outside the gene matches. This CDR3 is 15 amino acids long. Germline CDR1 ENHRY, CDR2 SYGVKD. CDR3 sequence: CAISGSGQVNSPLHF. The sequenced CDR3 bases are TGTGCCATCAGTGGTTCGGGACAGGTCAATTCACCC.

This clone was recorded many times. Read coverage stops 3 residues before the CDR3 terminus; the germline J gene supplies the remainder. The chain links TRBV7-2 to TRBJ2-7, with TRBD1 identical over 8 bases. The V and J ends lost 2 bases and 0 bases, in that order; junction bases with no gene match: 3. Germline CDR1 and CDR2: SGHTA and FQGNSA. CDR3 length equals 15 residues. The sequenced part of the CDR3 DNA is TGTGCCAGCAGCTTAAGGACAGGGAGCTCCTACGAG. Its translation is CASSLRTGSSYE. The complete CDR3 protein is CASSLRTGSSYEQYF.

This clone was counted ten times or more. The DNA read from the CDR3 is TGTGCCAGCAGCCCGCAGGGGATTGGGGAGACC. The encoded protein is CASSPQGIGET. The entire CDR3 sequence reads CASSPQGIGETQYF. This sequence joins TRBV7-3 and TRBJ2-5; D is perhaps TRBD1 (6 bases). From the germline J gene comes the end of the CDR3, since the read stops 3 residues before it. The CDR3 contains 14 residues. Germline V gene sequence: CDR1 SGHTA, CDR2 FQGTGA. V was trimmed by 5 bases and J by 5 bases, leaving 15 bases between them.

This clone has ten or more counts. Here the CDR3 reads CASSLAGSATNEKLFF. The part of the CDR3 DNA that was read is TGTGCCAGCAGCCTGGCGGGCTCCGCAACTAATGAAAAA. V usage is TRBV28 and J usage is TRBJ1-4; no definite D call. The read comes to an end 3 residues before the CDR3 does, leaving the germline J gene to fill in the end. CDR1 MDHEN and CDR2 SYDVKM come from the germline V gene. The V and J ends lost 6 bases and 0 bases respectively, with 14 bases between them. The CDR3 extends over 16 amino acids.

This clone showed up many times. The DNA read from the CDR3 is TGTGCCAGCAGCTTGTTTCATTCAGGGAACACTGAA. Protein sequence: CASSLFHSGNTE. The entire CDR3 sequence reads CASSLFHSGNTEAFF. The chain recombines TRBV5-5 with TRBJ1-1; the D is unclear. The CDR3 end is not reached by the read, which stops 3 residues before it; the germline J gene fills it in. This CDR3 is built from 15 residues. Trimming cost V 1 base and J 1 base, with 11 bases left between them. From germline, CDR1 is SGHKS and CDR2 YYEKEE (reference sequence).

The sample holds many counts of this clone. The CDR3 is cut off 3 residues early in the read; its end comes from the germline J gene. This sequence joins TRBV6-1 and TRBJ1-5; tentative D call: TRBD1 (5 bases). CDR1 is MNHNS, CDR2 SASEGT, per germline. The V and J ends lost 0 bases and 5 bases respectively, with 11 bases between them. The CDR3 has 15 residues. The DNA read from the CDR3 is TGTGCCAGCAGTGAAGCAGGACAAAGGGATCAGCCC. Translating gives CASSEAGQRDQP. The full CDR3 protein is CASSEAGQRDQPQHF.

This clone was found many times. The CDR3 loop reads CASSRDRGGTEAFF. The CDR3 bases that were read are TGTGCCAGCAGTCGAGACAGGGGAGGAACTGAA. The V call is TRBV6-2 or TRBV6-3, the J call TRBJ1-1, with 8 bases identical to TRBD1. The CDR3 end is not reached by the read, which stops 3 residues before it; the germline J gene fills it in. V shed 5 bases, J shed 5 bases, and the junction held 7 bases outside the gene matches. This CDR3 is 14 amino acids long. The germline V gene has CDR1 MNHEY and CDR2 SVGEGT.

Ten or more counts support this clone. The observed sequence ends 3 residues before the CDR3 terminus, with the missing tail filled in from the germline J gene. V is TRBV5-1 and J is TRBJ2-1; 9 bases are a match to TRBD1. V shed 1 base, J shed 5 bases, and the junction held 4 bases outside the gene matches. The CDR3 is 15 residues long. The V gene's germline CDR1 is SGHRS and CDR2 YFSETQ. CDR3 DNA (partial): TGCGCCAGCAGCTTGATGGGACAGGGAAACAATGAG. Translated: CASSLMGQGNNE. From start to end, the CDR3 is CASSLMGQGNNEQFF. Combining the CDR3 with reference TRBV5-1 and TRBJ2-1 gives the whole variable domain KAGVTQTPRYLIKTRGQQVTLSCSPISGHRSVSWYQQTPGQGLQFLFEYFSETQRNKGNFPGRFSGRQFSNSRSEMNVSTLELGDSALYLCASSLMGQGNNEQFFGPGTRLTVL.

There are many counts of this clone. The CDR3 end is not reached by the read, which stops 3 residues before it; the germline J gene fills it in. The chain combines TRBV20-1 with TRBJ2-7, with D uncertain. V lost 3 bases, J lost 0 bases, and 9 bases lay in between. This CDR3 is built from 13 residues. From germline, CDR1 is DFQATT and CDR2 SNEGSKA (reference sequence). CDR3: CSASLGDSYEQYF. CDR3 bases read: TGCAGTGCTAGTCTAGGTGACTCCTACGAG.

This clone was observed many times. Read coverage stops 3 residues before the CDR3 terminus; the germline J gene supplies the remainder. The V call is TRBV28, the J call TRBJ2-3; TRBD2 agrees at 9 bases. V gave up 3 bases and J gave up 5 bases; unmatched junction bases: 3. The CDR3 has 14 residues. From germline, CDR1 is MDHEN and CDR2 SYDVKM. CDR3 DNA, as far as it was read: TGTGCCAGCAGTTTTAGCGGGAGAGGAGATACG. Its translation: CASSFSGRGDT. In full, the CDR3 reads CASSFSGRGDTQYF.

This clone appeared many times. The CDR3 is cut off 3 residues early in the read; its end comes from the germline J gene. This chain joins TRBV20-1 and TRBJ1-2, with 10 bases lining up with TRBD1. CDR1 and CDR2 (germline): DFQATT, SNEGSKA (reference sequence). The CDR3 loop spans 15 amino acids. The covered CDR3 bases are TGCAGGACAGGGGGCTCTGGCTATTCGAACTATGGC. Amino acid sequence: CRTGGSGYSNYG. The full-length CDR3 reads as CRTGGSGYSNYGYTF.

This clone has at least ten counts. This CDR3 reads CASSANYEKLFF. Incomplete CDR3 DNA: TGTGCCAGCAGTGCCAACTATGAAAAA. J is TRBJ1-4 and V is TRBV6-1; no clear D gene. The read finishes 3 residues shy of the CDR3 end, and the germline J gene is used to complete it. V gave up 4 bases and J gave up 6 bases, with 6 bases separating them. The germline gives CDR1 MNHNS, CDR2 SASEGT. The CDR3 has 12 amino acids.

This clone showed up many times. The CDR3 loop is CSARDLYWTTTFTDTQYF. CDR3 DNA (partial): TGCAGTGCTAGAGACTTATATTGGACTACGACTTTCACAGATACG. V gene TRBV20-1 combines with J gene TRBJ2-3; D might be TRBD2 (6 bases). The observed sequence ends 3 residues before the CDR3 terminus, with the missing tail filled in from the germline J gene. Deletions cut 0 bases from V and 2 bases from J, with 21 bases between. In germline, CDR1 is DFQATT, CDR2 SNEGSKA (reference sequence). CDR3 length: 18 amino acids.